The 25 T cell receptor beta chains reported below all come from one sample, sequenced in a study of T cell changes during pregnancy in multiple sclerosis (dated by TCRdb to between 2018 and 2021). Receptor amplification or capture employed the immunoSEQ multiplex PCR assay. TCRdb mirrors the immuneACCESS table, restricted to in-frame sequences. Some clones are absent from its copies; in checked studies, under half trace to an unresolved V gene, and the reason for the others is unknown. In this sample the table shows roughly 100,000 clones, around 94% of which occur a single time. The ten largest clones add up to 0.8% to 1% of the sample. Source: peripheral blood, taken after pregnancy. Receptors originate from a female donor with multiple sclerosis, enrolled in a pregnancy study.

This clone was found once. The chain combines TRBV18 with TRBJ1-1; no definite D call. CDR1 and CDR2 (germline): KGHSH, LQKENI. V lost 0 bases, J lost 3 bases, and 11 bases lay in between. The CDR3 spans 15 residues. This CDR3 is CASSPPPGQHTEAFF. CDR3 nucleotide sequence: TGTGCCAGCTCACCACCACCAGGTCAACACACTGAAGCTTTCTTT.

This chain uses TRBV7-8 with TRBJ2-7; TRBD1 is a possible D gene (6 bases). This CDR3 comprises 15 residues. Germline lookup yields CDR1 SGHVS and CDR2 FQNEAQ. V was clipped by 2 bases and J by 3 bases, with 14 bases between them. The CDR3 region has the DNA TGTGCCAGCAGCTTACAGGGGATGCAGGGCTACGAGCAGTACTTC. This gives the protein CASSLQGMQGYEQYF.

This sequence joins TRBV2 and TRBJ2-7, with TRBD2 matching over 8 bases. Germline lookup yields CDR1 SNHLY and CDR2 FYNNEI. The CDR3 runs to 13 residues. Trimming cost V 4 bases and J 5 bases; bases outside gene matches: 4. This CDR3 reads CASSGAGGHEQYF. The CDR3 DNA follows: TGTGCCAGCAGTGGCGCGGGGGGCCACGAGCAGTACTTC.

The V call is TRBV7-9, the J call TRBJ2-1; the match to TRBD2 covers 8 bases. The CDR3 runs 13 residues. V lost 4 bases, J lost 7 bases, and 3 bases stayed unmatched. The germline gives CDR1 SEHNR, CDR2 FQNEAQ (reference sequence). CDR3 sequence reads: CASSSRGGNEQFF. The CDR3 region has the DNA TGTGCCAGCAGCTCCCGGGGGGGTAATGAGCAGTTCTTC.

V is TRBV10-3 and J is TRBJ2-1; D is unresolved. The CDR3 has 15 amino acids. V lost 4 bases and J lost 2, with 12 bases in between. Germline CDR1 reads ENHRY; CDR2 reads SYGVKD. CDR3 coding DNA: TGTGCCATCAGTGCGGGTCTTGGCCCCTACAATGAGCAGTTCTTC. As protein: CAISAGLGPYNEQFF.

The J gene is TRBJ2-2, the V gene TRBV18; 11 bases are shared with TRBD2. Germline V gene data show CDR1 as KGHSH and CDR2 as LQKENI. Trimming took 3 bases from V and 5 from J; bases not matched to a gene: 5. The CDR3 extends over 16 amino acids. The CDR3 protein is CASSPQTSGKTGELFF. The CDR3, as DNA: TGTGCCAGCTCACCTCAGACTAGCGGGAAGACCGGGGAGCTGTTTTTT.

V and J are TRBV5-1 and TRBJ2-2; 9 positions agree with TRBD2. The CDR3 loop spans 15 amino acids. Trimming cost V 0 bases and J 6 bases; bases outside gene matches: 3. Germline CDR1 reads SGHRS; CDR2 reads YFSETQ. As DNA, the CDR3 is TGCGCCAGCAGCTTGGAAGCGGGGGGACCCGGGGAGCTGTTTTTT. The encoded protein is CASSLEAGGPGELFF.

The chain is built from TRBV7-8 and TRBJ2-5; 8 bases match TRBD2. Trimming took 3 bases from V and 5 from J; bases not matched to a gene: 2. CDR1 is SGHVS, CDR2 FQNEAQ, per germline. The CDR3 runs 13 residues. This CDR3 is CASSFSGEETQYF. CDR3 DNA: TGTGCCAGCAGCTTTAGCGGGGAGGAGACCCAGTACTTC.

V usage is TRBV5-8 and J usage is TRBJ1-4; a possible D gene is TRBD1 (6 bases). This CDR3 is built from 15 residues. V gave up 4 bases and J gave up 5 bases, with 15 bases separating them. Germline-derived CDR1 and CDR2 are SGHTS and YDEGEE. The CDR3 DNA follows: TGTGCCAGCAGCCCTAACAGGGTCTCGAATGAAAAACTGTTTTTT. It encodes CASSPNRVSNEKLFF.

This clone was seen just once. The genes are TRBV29-1 and TRBJ2-3, with D unclear. The germline V gene encodes CDR1 SQVTM and CDR2 ANQGSEA. The CDR3 is made up of 13 amino acids. Trimming took 7 bases from V and 7 from J, leaving 18 bases between them. CDR3 region: CSELASDSNTQYF. CDR3 nucleotides: TGCAGCGAACTCGCGAGTGATTCAAATACGCAGTATTTT.

The chain joins TRBV4-2 to TRBJ2-5; 10 bases are a match to TRBD2. The germline CDR1 and CDR2 sequences are LGHNA and YNFKEQ. The CDR3 spans 15 residues. Losses at the gene ends were 4 bases for V and 7 bases for J; bases not matched to a gene: 9. CDR3: CASSLSGGDRGTQYF. In DNA form, the CDR3 reads TGTGCCAGCAGCCTCAGCGGGGGGGACCGGGGGACCCAGTACTTC.

The chain uses TRBV7-2 and TRBJ2-1; D not certain. The CDR3 totals 11 residues. CDR1 and CDR2 from the germline V gene are SGHTA and FQGNSA. V dropped 8 bases and J dropped 6 bases, with 8 bases sitting between them. CDR3 DNA sequence: TGTGCCAGCCTTACTTTCAATGAGCAGTTCTTC. It yields the protein CASLTFNEQFF.

This chain connects TRBV28 to TRBJ1-5, with D perhaps matching TRBD1 (6 bases). The CDR3 consists of 14 residues. Trimming took off 7 bases at V and 1 base at J, with 11 bases between the two ends. The V gene's germline CDR1 is MDHEN and CDR2 SYDVKM. CDR3 region: CASIFDRSNQPQHF. The CDR3 nucleotides are TGTGCCAGCATTTTTGACAGGAGCAATCAGCCCCAGCATTTT.

The chain employs TRBV2 and TRBJ1-5; weak D call: TRBD1 (5 bases). The length of the CDR3 is 13 residues. The V end lost 4 bases, the J end lost 1 base, and 5 bases lay between the germline ends. Germline CDR1 SNHLY, CDR2 FYNNEI. The CDR3 sequence: CASSGGSNQPQHF. The CDR3 nucleotides read TGTGCCAGCAGTGGGGGCAGCAATCAGCCCCAGCATTTT.

The chain joins TRBV6-5 to TRBJ2-5; perhaps TRBD2 as D (5 bases). Trimming removed 0 bases at V and 11 bases at J, with 13 bases between. This CDR3 spans 13 amino acids. Looked up from germline, CDR1 is MNHEY and CDR2 is SVGAGI. The CDR3 here is CASSYSRTASQYF. In DNA form, the CDR3 reads TGTGCCAGCAGTTACTCCCGGACTGCTAGTCAGTACTTC.

The V and J genes are TRBV18 and TRBJ2-1; TRBD1 might be the D (7 bases). This CDR3 contains 16 residues. With 6 bases removed from V and 1 base from J, the gap between germline ends came to 16 bases. Germline lookup yields CDR1 KGHSH and CDR2 LQKENI. The CDR3 protein is CASSAKGAGSYNEQFF. In nucleotides, the CDR3 is TGTGCCAGCTCGGCCAAGGGGGCGGGGTCCTACAATGAGCAGTTCTTC.

The DNA of the CDR3 is TGTGCCAGCAGTGAGGTGACGGGGAATGAGCCCCAGCATTTT. It specifies CASSEVTGNEPQHF. The V gene is TRBV2, the J gene TRBJ1-5; the D is unclear. CDR3 length: 14 residues. Germline V gene sequence: CDR1 SNHLY, CDR2 FYNNEI. V lost 3 bases and J 8 bases, leaving 14 bases between the germline ends.

V is TRBV6-5 and J is TRBJ2-7; D is perhaps TRBD2 (6 bases). The germline V gene has CDR1 MNHEY and CDR2 SVGAGI. CDR3 length: 15 residues. Trimming pared 0 bases from V and 6 bases from J, leaving 15 bases between. CDR3 loop: CASSYSGGAASEQYF. In DNA form, the CDR3 reads TGTGCCAGCAGTTACTCAGGCGGGGCTGCATCCGAGCAGTACTTC.

This chain links TRBV20-1 with TRBJ2-1, with 8 bases fitting TRBD2. Germline CDR1 is DFQATT and CDR2 is SNEGSKA (reference sequence). The CDR3 contains 11 residues. Trimming at V came to 5 bases and at J to 14 bases, leaving 8 bases not matched to a gene. The CDR3 loop is CSAGPGGVEFF. The DNA for the CDR3 is TGCAGTGCTGGTCCGGGAGGGGTGGAGTTCTTC.

The chain carries TRBV5-1 and TRBJ1-2, with a weak D call TRBD1 (6 bases). Looked up from germline, CDR1 is SGHRS and CDR2 is YFSETQ. The V end lost 4 bases, the J end lost 2 bases, and 21 bases lay between the germline ends. The CDR3 has 17 residues. The CDR3 DNA is TGCGCCAGCAGCACTTCACCGGGACAACCAGGAAACTATGGCTACACCTTC. Translation gives CASSTSPGQPGNYGYTF.

The genes are TRBV7-9 and TRBJ1-4; D is uncertain. Trimming shortened V by 5 bases and J by 4 bases, and 11 bases separated the two germline ends. This CDR3 is built from 14 residues. CDR1 and CDR2 from the germline V gene are SEHNR and FQNEAQ (reference sequence). CDR3 in amino acids: CASSEALINEKLFF. The CDR3 DNA is TGTGCCAGCAGCGAGGCCCTAATTAATGAAAAACTGTTTTTT.

The V call is TRBV5-4, the J call TRBJ2-5, with 9 bases fitting TRBD1. Germline-derived CDR1 and CDR2 are SGHNT and YYREEE (reference sequence). The CDR3 runs 15 residues. V gave up 0 bases and J gave up 5 bases; unmatched junction bases: 5. The CDR3 DNA follows: TGTGCCAGCAGCTTGGGGGACAGGGCGATGGAGACCCAGTACTTC. Encoded protein: CASSLGDRAMETQYF.

This clone was observed a few times. The chain has TRBV18 and TRBJ2-7; D perhaps matches TRBD1 (6 bases). The CDR3 is 15 amino acids. The germline V gene has CDR1 KGHSH and CDR2 LQKENI. Trimming removed 0 bases from V and 4 bases from J, with 13 bases in between. This CDR3 reads CASSPPSLQGYEQYF. CDR3 nucleotide sequence: TGTGCCAGCTCACCACCTTCGTTACAGGGTTACGAGCAGTACTTC.

V gene TRBV2 combines with J gene TRBJ2-7, with D tentatively TRBD2 (5 bases). Trimming removed 1 base from V and 3 bases from J, with 13 bases in between. The V gene's germline CDR1 is SNHLY and CDR2 FYNNEI. The CDR3 extends over 15 amino acids. CDR3 amino acids: CASSEEEEEIYEQYF. CDR3 coding DNA: TGTGCCAGCAGTGAAGAAGAGGAGGAAATCTACGAGCAGTACTTC.

The chain has TRBV28 and TRBJ1-5; unclear D gene. V lost 3 bases to trimming and J lost 9 bases, with 12 bases between them. This CDR3 contains 13 residues. The germline V gene has CDR1 MDHEN and CDR2 SYDVKM. The chain's CDR3 is CASSLEDTLPQHF. In nucleotides, the CDR3 is TGTGCCAGCAGTTTGGAGGATACTCTGCCCCAGCATTTT.